The 2 T cell receptor beta chains reported below all come from one sample, sequenced in a study of T cells in Graves' hyperthyroidism and ophthalmopathy (dated by TCRdb to the late 2010s). Library generation was performed with multiplex PCR. TCRdb names Illumina HiSeq 2000 as the instrument used. Amplification of TCR beta CDR3 regions was carried out from RNA transcripts. The TCR CDR3 was subjected to a first round of RT-PCR using the HTBI primer set and the Qiagen OneStep RT-PCR kit. TCRdb reprocessed the public reads (quality trimming at Q25 with fastp, clone calling with MiXCR) and kept in-frame beta chains. Each entry merges the rows of one CDR3 protein and shows their most common DNA and genes. This sample lists 450,000 to 650,000 distinct CDR3 sequences; roughly 15% were detected once. The top ten clones comprise around 17% of the sample. The source material was blood. These receptors originate from a woman aged 18-35 years with Graves' ophthalmopathy.

In regard to this clonotype: A much larger clone lies one base from this, so it may be a read error. The rearrangement links TRBV4-1 to TRBJ2-7; 7 nucleotides line up with TRBD2. V gave up 0 bases and J gave up 2 bases; unmatched junction bases: 4. The CDR3 runs 15 residues. Germline V gene sequence: CDR1 MGHRA, CDR2 YSYEKL. The CDR3 is CASSQEERGTYEQYF. CDR3 coding DNA: TGCGCCAGCAGCCAAGAAGAGCGGGGAACCTACGAGCAGTACTTC.

This clonotype came up a few times. The rearrangement uses TRBV29-1 and TRBJ2-3; either TRBD1 or TRBD2 may supply D (5 bases each). The V end lost 5 bases, the J end lost 7 bases, and 13 bases lay between the germline ends. Germline V gene sequence: CDR1 SQVTM, CDR2 ANQGSEA. CDR3 length: 12 amino acids. The CDR3 sequence: CSVSDGANTQYF. In nucleotides, the CDR3 is TGCAGCGTTTCTGACGGGGCGAATACGCAGTATTTT.